This T cell receptor (beta chain) stems from a study of blood T cells in healthy people across ages. Across the whole study: When template switching was applied, about one barcoded beta molecule was captured per two T cells. The study, taken as a whole, reports: In the absence of known donor CMV status, changes in expanded clonotypes were possibly confounded.

It was with a sample-barcoded 5' primer and a J-beta primer mix that a second PCR of roughly 6 to 11 cycles was run. With 12 random nucleotides, a template-switch adaptor tagged each individual cDNA molecule. In TCRdb, the 5' RACE reads were re-called with MiXCR into one record per CDR3 protein. The sample shows about 1 million distinct CDR3 sequences, 40% to 45% of them seen only once. The count of this clonotype is one. Its antigen is unidentified. V gave up 3 bases and J gave up 2 bases, with 20 bases separating them. The V gene's germline CDR1 is DFQATT and CDR2 SNEGSKA (reference sequence). This CDR3 contains 17 residues.

The chain carries TRBV20-1 and TRBJ2-1, with a tentative D call TRBD2 (5 bases). The TCR comes from a woman aged 55-75 years in good health. The source material was blood. CDR3 protein: CSASGRVGAQAYNEQFF. For the CDR3, the DNA is TGCAGTGCTAGTGGTCGGGTGGGAGCGCAGGCCTACAATGAGCAGTTCTTC.